The rows below give T cell receptor beta chains drawn from one sample of a study of cytomegalovirus exposure and HLA in healthy donors. The protocol was immunoSEQ multiplex PCR, while the TCRdb copy is restricted to in-frame clones and leaves out a portion. The repertoire has about 170,000 clones, around 68% of them found once; the top ten carry approximately 1.6%. The source material was PBMCs. The receptor source for this set is a girl under 18 in good health and CMV-seronegative. Both conserved end residues are part of each CDR3. The D gene is left open where the match is weak. Clone sizes are given selectively: once, few, many, or a class where the clone is expanded.

v_gene	abundance	j_gene	d_gene	CDR3nt	CDR3aa
TRBV5-8	.	TRBJ1-1	.	TGTGCCAGCAGCTTGGGAGAGATGAACACTGAAGCTTTCTTT	CASSLGEMNTEAFF
TRBV5-4	.	TRBJ2-3	.	TGTGCCAGCAGCCGCGAGAACACAGATACGCAGTATTTT	CASSRENTDTQYF
TRBV7-8	.	TRBJ1-5	.	TGTGCCAGCAGCTTAATGGCCCCGACAGTAAGCAATCAGCCCCAGCATTTT	CASSLMAPTVSNQPQHF
TRBV7-6	.	TRBJ2-5	.	TGTGCCAGCAGCCTCACAGGACAGCGTTTACAAGAGACCCAGTACTTC	CASSLTGQRLQETQYF
TRBV7-3	.	TRBJ2-1	.	TGTGCCAGCAGCTTAACAGCAGGACAGAACAATGAGCAGTTCTTC	CASSLTAGQNNEQFF
TRBV5-4	.	TRBJ1-2	.	TGTGCCAGCAGCTCCAGCGCCAACTATGGCTACACCTTC	CASSSSANYGYTF
TRBV7-9	.	TRBJ1-2	.	TGTGCCAGCAGCCCAGAATCATGGGGCTACACCTTC	CASSPESWGYTF
TRBV2	.	TRBJ1-2	.	TGTGCCAGCATTAGTGACTCGGGGGATCAATATGGCTACACCTTC	CASISDSGDQYGYTF
TRBV6-6	few	TRBJ2-5	.	TGTGCCAGCACCCGCTCCGGAGAGACCCAGTACTTC	CASTRSGETQYF
TRBV10-1	.	TRBJ2-7	TRBD1	TGCGCCAGCAGTGATCCCGGGACAGGACCTCACTACGAGCAGTACTTC	CASSDPGTGPHYEQYF
TRBV9	.	TRBJ2-1	TRBD2	TGTGCCAGCAGCGTCCCCCTCTCAGCGGGGGGGCGAAATGAGCAGTTCTTC	CASSVPLSAGGRNEQFF
TRBV28	.	TRBJ1-1	TRBD1	TGTGCCAGCAGTCGTCAGCAGGGGGCCTCTGAAGCTTTCTTT	CASSRQQGASEAFF
TRBV6-5	.	TRBJ1-6	.	TGTGCCAGCAGTTACTCAGCTAGCTCCTATAATTCACCCCTCCACTTT	CASSYSASSYNSPLHF